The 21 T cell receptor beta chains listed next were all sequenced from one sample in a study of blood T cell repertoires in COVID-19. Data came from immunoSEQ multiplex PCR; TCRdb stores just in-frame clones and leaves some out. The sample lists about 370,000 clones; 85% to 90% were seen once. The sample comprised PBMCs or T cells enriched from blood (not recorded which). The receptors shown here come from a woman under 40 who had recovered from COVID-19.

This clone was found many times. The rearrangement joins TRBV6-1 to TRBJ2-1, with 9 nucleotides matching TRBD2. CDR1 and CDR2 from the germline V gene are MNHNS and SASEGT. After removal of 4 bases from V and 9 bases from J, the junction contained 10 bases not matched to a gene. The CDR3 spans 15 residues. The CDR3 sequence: CASSVAGAVGGEQFF. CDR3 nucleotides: TGTGCCAGCAGTGTAGCGGGAGCAGTAGGTGGTGAGCAGTTCTTC.

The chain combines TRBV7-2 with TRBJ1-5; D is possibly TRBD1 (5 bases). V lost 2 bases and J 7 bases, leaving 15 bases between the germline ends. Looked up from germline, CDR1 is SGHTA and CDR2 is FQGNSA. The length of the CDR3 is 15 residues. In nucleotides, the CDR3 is TGTGCCAGCAGCTTATGGGGCAATCTTCCCCAGCCCCAGCATTTT. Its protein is CASSLWGNLPQPQHF.

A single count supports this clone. CDR3 sequence: CASTSYGGLAGDNEQFF. The CDR3 nucleotides are TGTGCCAGCACCTCATACGGTGGCCTAGCGGGAGATAATGAGCAGTTCTTC. The chain carries TRBV28 and TRBJ2-1; 10 positions agree with TRBD2. Germline lookup yields CDR1 MDHEN and CDR2 SYDVKM. Losses at the gene ends were 7 bases for V and 7 bases for J; bases not matched to a gene: 16. CDR3 size: 17 residues.

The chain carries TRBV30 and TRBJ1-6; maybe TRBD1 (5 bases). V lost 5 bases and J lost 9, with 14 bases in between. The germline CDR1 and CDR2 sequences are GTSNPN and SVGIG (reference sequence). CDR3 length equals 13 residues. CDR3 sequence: CAWLNGGFSPLHF. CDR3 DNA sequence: TGTGCCTGGCTAAACGGGGGTTTTTCACCCCTCCACTTT.

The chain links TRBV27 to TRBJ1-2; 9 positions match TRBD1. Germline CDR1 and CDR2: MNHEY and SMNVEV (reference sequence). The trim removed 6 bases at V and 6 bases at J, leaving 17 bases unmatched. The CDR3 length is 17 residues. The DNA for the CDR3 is TGTGCCAGCAGCCTAACTCTATTGACAGGGGGAAAAAATGGCTACACCTTC. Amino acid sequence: CASSLTLLTGGKNGYTF.

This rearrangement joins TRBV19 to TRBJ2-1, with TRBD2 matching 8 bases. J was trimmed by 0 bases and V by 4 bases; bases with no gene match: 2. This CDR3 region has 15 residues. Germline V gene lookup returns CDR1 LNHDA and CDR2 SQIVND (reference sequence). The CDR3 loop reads CASSTGLASYNEQFF. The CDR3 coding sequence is TGTGCCAGTAGTACCGGACTAGCCTCCTACAATGAGCAGTTCTTC.

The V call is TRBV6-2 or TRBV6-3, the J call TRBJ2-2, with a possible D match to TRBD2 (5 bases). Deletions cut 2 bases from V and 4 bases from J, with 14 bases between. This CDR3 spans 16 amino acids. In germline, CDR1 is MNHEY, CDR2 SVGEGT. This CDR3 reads CASSYPVVEGTGELFF. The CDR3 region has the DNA TGTGCCAGCAGTTACCCGGTTGTTGAGGGCACCGGGGAGCTGTTTTTT.

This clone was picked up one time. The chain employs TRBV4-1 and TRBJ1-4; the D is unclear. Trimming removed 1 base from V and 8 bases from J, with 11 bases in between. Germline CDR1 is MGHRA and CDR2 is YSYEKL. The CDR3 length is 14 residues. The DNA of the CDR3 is TGCGCCAGCAGCCAAGTGGAGCGGGTCGAAAAACTGTTTTTT. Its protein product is CASSQVERVEKLFF.

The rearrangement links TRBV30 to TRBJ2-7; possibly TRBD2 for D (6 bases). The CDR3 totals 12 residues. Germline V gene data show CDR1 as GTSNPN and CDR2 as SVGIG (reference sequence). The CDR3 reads CAGGRGSYEQYF. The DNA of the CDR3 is TGTGCTGGAGGGCGGGGATCCTACGAGCAGTACTTC.

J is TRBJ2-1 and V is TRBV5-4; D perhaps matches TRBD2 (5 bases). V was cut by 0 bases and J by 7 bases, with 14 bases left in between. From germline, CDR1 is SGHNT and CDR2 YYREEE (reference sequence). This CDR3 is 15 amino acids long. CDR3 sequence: CASSLEGLALNEQFF. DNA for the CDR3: TGTGCCAGCAGCTTGGAGGGCTTAGCGTTGAATGAGCAGTTCTTC.

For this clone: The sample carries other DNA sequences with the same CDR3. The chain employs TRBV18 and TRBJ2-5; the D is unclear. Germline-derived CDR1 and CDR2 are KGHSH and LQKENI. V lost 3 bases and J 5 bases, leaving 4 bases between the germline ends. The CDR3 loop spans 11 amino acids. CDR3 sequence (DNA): TGTGCCAGCTCACCGCAGGAGACCCAGTACTTC. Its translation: CASSPQETQYF. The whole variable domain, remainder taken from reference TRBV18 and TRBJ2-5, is NAGVMQNPRHLVRRRGQEARLRCSPMKGHSHVYWYRQLPEEGLKFMVYLQKENIIDESGMPKERFSAEFPKEGPSILRIQQVVRGDSAAYFCASSPQETQYFGPGTRLLVL.

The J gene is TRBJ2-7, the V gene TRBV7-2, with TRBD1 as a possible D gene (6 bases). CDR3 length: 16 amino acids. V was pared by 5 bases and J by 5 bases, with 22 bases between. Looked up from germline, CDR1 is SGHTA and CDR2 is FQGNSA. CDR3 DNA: TGTGCCAGCAGCACCCCCCTACAGGGAGCGTCCCACGAGCAGTACTTC. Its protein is CASSTPLQGASHEQYF.

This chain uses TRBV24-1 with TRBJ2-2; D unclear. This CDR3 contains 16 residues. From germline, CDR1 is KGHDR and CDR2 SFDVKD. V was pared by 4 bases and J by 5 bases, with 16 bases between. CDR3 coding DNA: TGTGCCACCAGTGAGGCAGCTCCCGGCAGGACCGGGGAGCTGTTTTTT. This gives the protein CATSEAAPGRTGELFF.

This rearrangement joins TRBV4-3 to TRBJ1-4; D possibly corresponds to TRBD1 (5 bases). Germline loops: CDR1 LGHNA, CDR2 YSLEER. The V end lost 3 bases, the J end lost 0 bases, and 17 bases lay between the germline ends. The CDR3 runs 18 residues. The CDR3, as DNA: TGCGCCAGCAGCCAGTCTGGGGGGGGACGGGCAACTAATGAAAAACTGTTTTTT. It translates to CASSQSGGGRATNEKLFF.

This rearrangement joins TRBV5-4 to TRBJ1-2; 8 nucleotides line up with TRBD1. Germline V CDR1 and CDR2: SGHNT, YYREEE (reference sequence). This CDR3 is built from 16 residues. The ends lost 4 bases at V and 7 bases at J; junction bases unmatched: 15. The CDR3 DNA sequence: TGTGCCAGCAGCCCGGACAGGGCTGTGCGATCCTTTGGCTACACCTTC. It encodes CASSPDRAVRSFGYTF. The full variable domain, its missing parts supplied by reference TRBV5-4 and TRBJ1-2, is ETGVTQSPTHLIKTRGQQVTLRCSSQSGHNTVSWYQQALGQGPQFIFQYYREEENGRGNFPPRFSGLQFPNYSSELNVNALELDDSALYLCASSPDRAVRSFGYTFGSGTRLTVV.

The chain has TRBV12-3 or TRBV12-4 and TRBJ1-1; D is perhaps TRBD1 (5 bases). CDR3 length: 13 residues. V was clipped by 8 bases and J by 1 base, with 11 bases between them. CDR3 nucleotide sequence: TGTGCCAGCCGGCGGGACCCGAACACTGAAGCTTTCTTT. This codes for CASRRDPNTEAFF.

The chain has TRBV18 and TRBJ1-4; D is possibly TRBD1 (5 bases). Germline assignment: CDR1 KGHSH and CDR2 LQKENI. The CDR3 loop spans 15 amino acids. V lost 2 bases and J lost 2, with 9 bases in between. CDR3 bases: TGTGCCAGCTCACCAACAGGACCCACTAATGAAAAACTGTTTTTT. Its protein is CASSPTGPTNEKLFF.

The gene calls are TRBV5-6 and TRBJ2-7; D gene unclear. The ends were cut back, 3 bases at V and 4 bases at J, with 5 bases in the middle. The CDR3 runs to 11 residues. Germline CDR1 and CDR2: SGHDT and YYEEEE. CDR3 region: CASSSQYEQYF. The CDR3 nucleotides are TGTGCCAGCAGCTCGCAGTACGAGCAGTACTTC.

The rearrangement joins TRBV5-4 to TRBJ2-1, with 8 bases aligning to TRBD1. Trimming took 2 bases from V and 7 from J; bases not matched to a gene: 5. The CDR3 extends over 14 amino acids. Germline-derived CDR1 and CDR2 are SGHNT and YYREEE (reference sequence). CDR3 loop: CASSFPRQGNEQFF. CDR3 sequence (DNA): TGTGCCAGCAGCTTCCCTCGACAGGGGAATGAGCAGTTCTTC.

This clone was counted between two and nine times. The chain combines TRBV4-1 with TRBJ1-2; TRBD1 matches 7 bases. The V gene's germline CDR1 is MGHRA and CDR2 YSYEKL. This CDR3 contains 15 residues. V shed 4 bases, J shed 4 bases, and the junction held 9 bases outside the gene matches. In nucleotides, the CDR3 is TGCGCCAGCAGCCCGCAGACAGGGACCCTCTATGGCTACACCTTC. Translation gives CASSPQTGTLYGYTF.

CDR3: CAISPDKNTGELFF. For the CDR3, the DNA is TGTGCCATCAGCCCGGACAAGAACACCGGGGAGCTGTTTTTT. The chain links TRBV10-3 to TRBJ2-2, with D perhaps TRBD1 (5 bases). V was trimmed by 6 bases and J by 1 base, leaving 9 bases between them. This CDR3 region has 14 residues. CDR1 is ENHRY, CDR2 SYGVKD, per germline.